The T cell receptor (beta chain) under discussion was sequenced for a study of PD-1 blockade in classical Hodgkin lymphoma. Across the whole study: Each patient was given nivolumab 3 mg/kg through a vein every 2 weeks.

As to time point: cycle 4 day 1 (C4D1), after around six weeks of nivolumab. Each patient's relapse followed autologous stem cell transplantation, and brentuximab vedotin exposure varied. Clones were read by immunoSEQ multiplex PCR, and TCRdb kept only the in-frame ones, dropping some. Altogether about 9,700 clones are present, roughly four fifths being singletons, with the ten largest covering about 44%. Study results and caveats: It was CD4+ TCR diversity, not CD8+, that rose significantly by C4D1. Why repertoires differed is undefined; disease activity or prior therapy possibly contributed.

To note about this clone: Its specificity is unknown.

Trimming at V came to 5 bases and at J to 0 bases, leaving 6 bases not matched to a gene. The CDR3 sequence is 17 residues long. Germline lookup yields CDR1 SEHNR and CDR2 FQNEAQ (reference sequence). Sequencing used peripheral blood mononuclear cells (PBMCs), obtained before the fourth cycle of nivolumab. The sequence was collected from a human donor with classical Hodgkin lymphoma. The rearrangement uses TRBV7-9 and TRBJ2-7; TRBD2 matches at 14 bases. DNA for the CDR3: TGTGCCAGCAGCCCGGGACTAGCGGGAGCCCCCTCCTACGAGCAGTACTTC. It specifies CASSPGLAGAPSYEQYF.